The present TCR beta chain was sequenced within a study of blood T cell repertoires in COVID-19. Study as a whole: COVID-19 samples collected from the United States, Italy and Spain covered acute and convalescent phases. In each case, the material was cDNA or gDNA derived from T cells, B-cell-depleted T cells, or PBMCs.

Per the original methods: Amplification with reference gene primers provided the estimates of nucleated cell counts. Data came from immunoSEQ multiplex PCR; TCRdb stores just in-frame clones and leaves some out. V, J and clone size are those of that table, while D and trimming were read from the DNA. The table has fewer than 250,000 clones, roughly 90% seen once. The CDR3 extends over 17 amino acids. The V gene end was trimmed by 5 bases and the J gene end by 1 base; junction bases not matched to a gene: 11. Germline assignment: CDR1 MNHNY and CDR2 SVGAGI (reference sequence). The V call is TRBV6-6, the J call TRBJ2-5; 9 bases align to TRBD2. The specimen was peripheral blood. The source is a woman between 50 and 59 years old with acute or convalescent COVID-19. The CDR3, as DNA: TGTGCCAGCAGTCAACCGACTAGCGGAGGGATCCAAGAGACCCAGTACTTC. It is translated as CASSQPTSGGIQETQYF.